This T cell receptor beta chain was retrieved from a study of CD8 T cells in ankylosing spondylitis. Study observations and caveats: Ankylosing spondylitis blood appeared to be characterized by a TCR beta motif of about 8 highly homologous variants. Reports of some motif variants in reactive arthritis synovial fluid and blood predate this one.

CDR1 SGHRS and CDR2 YFSETQ come from the germline V gene. The V and J ends lost 0 bases and 4 bases, in that order; junction bases with no gene match: 8. The CDR3 is made up of 16 amino acids. From the 5' RACE reads, TCRdb called clonotypes with MiXCR, one entry per CDR3 protein. The sample shows 750,000 to 850,000 distinct CDR3 sequences, 10% to 15% of them seen only once. The sample holds a few counts of this clonotype. What it binds is unknown. Sequenced sample: blood, either unsorted or a sorted T cell fraction (not recorded which). The genes are TRBV5-1 and TRBJ2-3; 7 positions match TRBD2. The receptor's source is a male donor with ankylosing spondylitis. The CDR3 nucleotides read TGCGCCAGCAGCTTGGTTTCGTCAAGCGGGGCAGATACGCAGTATTTT. Protein: CASSLVSSSGADTQYF.